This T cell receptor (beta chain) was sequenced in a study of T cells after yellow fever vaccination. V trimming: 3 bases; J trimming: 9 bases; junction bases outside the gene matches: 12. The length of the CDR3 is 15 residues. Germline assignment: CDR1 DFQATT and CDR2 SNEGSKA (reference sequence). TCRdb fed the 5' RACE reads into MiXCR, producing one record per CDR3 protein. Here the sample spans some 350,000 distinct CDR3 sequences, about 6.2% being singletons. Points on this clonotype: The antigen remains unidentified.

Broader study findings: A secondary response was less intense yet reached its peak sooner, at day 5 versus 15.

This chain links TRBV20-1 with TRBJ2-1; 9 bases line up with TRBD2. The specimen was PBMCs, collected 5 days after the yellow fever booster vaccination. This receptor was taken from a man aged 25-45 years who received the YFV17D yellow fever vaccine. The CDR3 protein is CSASPRGRALREQFF. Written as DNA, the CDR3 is TGCAGTGCTAGCCCCCGCGGGAGGGCCCTGCGTGAGCAGTTCTTC.